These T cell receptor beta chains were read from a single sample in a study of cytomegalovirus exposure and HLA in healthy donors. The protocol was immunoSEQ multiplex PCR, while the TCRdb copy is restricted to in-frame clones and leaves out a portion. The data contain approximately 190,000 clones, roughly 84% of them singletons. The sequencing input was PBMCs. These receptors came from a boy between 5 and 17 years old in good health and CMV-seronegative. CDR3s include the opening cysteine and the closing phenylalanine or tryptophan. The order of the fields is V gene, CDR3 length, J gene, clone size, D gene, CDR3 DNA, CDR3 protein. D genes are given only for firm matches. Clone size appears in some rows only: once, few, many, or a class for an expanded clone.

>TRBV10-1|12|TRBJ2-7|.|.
TGCGCCAGCAGTGAGTCGCGGTACGAGCAGTACTTC
CASSESRYEQYF
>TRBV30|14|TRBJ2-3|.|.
TGTGCCTGGAGGTTGAGGTTGACGCCCAGTACGCAGTATTTT
CAWRLRLTPSTQYF
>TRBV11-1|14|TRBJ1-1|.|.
TGTGCCAGCAGCTTCCTAGAATCGTCGAGAGGAGCTTTCTTT
CASSFLESSRGAFF
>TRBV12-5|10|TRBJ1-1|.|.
TGTGCTAGTGCGGGCACTGAAGCTTTCTTT
CASAGTEAFF
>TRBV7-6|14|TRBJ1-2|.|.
TGTGCCAGCAGCTCAGGGGTGGCTAACTATGGCTACACCTTC
CASSSGVANYGYTF
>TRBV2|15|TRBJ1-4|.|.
TGTGCCAGCAGGGCGGCGGGACGGACTACGGAAAAACTGTTTTTT
CASRAAGRTTEKLFF
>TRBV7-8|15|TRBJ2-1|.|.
TGTGCCAGCAGCGGGGGGGGCTCAGTTTACAATGAGCAGTTCTTC
CASSGGGSVYNEQFF
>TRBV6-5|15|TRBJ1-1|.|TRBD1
TGTGCCAGCAGTTATACAGGGGGCAGGGGCACTGAAGCTTTCTTT
CASSYTGGRGTEAFF
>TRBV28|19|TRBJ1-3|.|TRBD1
TGTGCCAGCAGTTTTGGCTGGACAGGGGGCGCAGATAGAGGAAACACCATATATTTT
CASSFGWTGGADRGNTIYF
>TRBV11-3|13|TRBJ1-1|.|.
TGTGCCAGCAGCGAGACAGTGAACACTGAAGCTTTCTTT
CASSETVNTEAFF
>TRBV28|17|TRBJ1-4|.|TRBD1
TGTGCCAGCAGCCCCCTTCGACAGGGGGTCCCTTTCGGAAGACTGTTTTTT
CASSPLRQGVPFGRLFF
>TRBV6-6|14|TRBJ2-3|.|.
TGTGCCAGCAGTTACGTAGGACTCACAGATACGCAGTATTTT
CASSYVGLTDTQYF
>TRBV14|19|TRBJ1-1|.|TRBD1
TGTGCCAGCAGCCAAGTTCTTAGGACAGGGGCCTACCGGAACACTGAAGCTTTCTTT
CASSQVLRTGAYRNTEAFF
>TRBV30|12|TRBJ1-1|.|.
TGTGCCTGGAGTAGTGCCGAGCGCGTAGCTTTCTTT
CAWSSAERVAFF
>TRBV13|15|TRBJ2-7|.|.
TGTGCCAGCAGCCCCCGGGACTCGACCTACTACGAGCAGTACTTC
CASSPRDSTYYEQYF
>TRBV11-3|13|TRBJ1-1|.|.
TGTGCCAGCAGCTTTTCTCGGTCGACTGAAGCTTTCTTT
CASSFSRSTEAFF
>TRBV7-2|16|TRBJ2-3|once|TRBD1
TGTGCCAGCAGCTCCCCAGGACAGGCGGGCACAGATACGCAGTATTTT
CASSSPGQAGTDTQYF
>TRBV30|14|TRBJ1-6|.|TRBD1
TGTGCCTGGAGTTGGGGACAGGGAGATTCACCCCTCCACTTT
CAWSWGQGDSPLHF
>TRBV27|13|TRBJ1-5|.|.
TGTGCCAGCAGTTGGGGGGGGGATCAGCCCCAGCATTTT
CASSWGGDQPQHF
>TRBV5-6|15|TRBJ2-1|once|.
TGTGCCAGCAGCTTTGAGAATTGGAGGTTCGATGAGCAGTTCTTC
CASSFENWRFDEQFF
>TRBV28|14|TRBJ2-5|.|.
TGTGCCAGCAATCGTGGCAGGGGTCGGGAGACCCAGTACTTC
CASNRGRGRETQYF
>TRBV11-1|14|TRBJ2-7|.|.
TGTGCCAGCAGCTTAGGGCGGGGATCTAGCGAGCAGTACTTC
CASSLGRGSSEQYF
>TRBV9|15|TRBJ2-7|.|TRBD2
TGTGCCAGCAGCCCCCTGGCGAGCGGGAGCTACGAGCAGTACTTC
CASSPLASGSYEQYF
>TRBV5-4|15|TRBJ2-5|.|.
TGTGCCAGCACCCTAACCCCCGGGAACCAAGAGACCCAGTACTTC
CASTLTPGNQETQYF
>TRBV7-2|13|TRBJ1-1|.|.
TGTGCCAGCAGCCTAAAATCCACTCCCGAAGCTTTCTTT
CASSLKSTPEAFF
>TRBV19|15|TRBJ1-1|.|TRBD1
TGTGCCAGTAGTACCGGACAGGGGGTGCGGACTGAAGCTTTCTTT
CASSTGQGVRTEAFF
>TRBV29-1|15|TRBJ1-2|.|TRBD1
TGCAGCGTTGAAAGGGAACAGGGGGCTAACTATGGCTACACCTTC
CSVEREQGANYGYTF
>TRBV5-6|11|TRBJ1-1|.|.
TGTGCCAGCAGCCAGAACACTGAAGCTTTCTTT
CASSQNTEAFF
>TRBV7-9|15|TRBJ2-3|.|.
TGTGCCAGCAGCTTAGAGGCAGGTGGCACAGATACGCAGTATTTT
CASSLEAGGTDTQYF
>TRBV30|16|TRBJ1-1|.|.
TGTGCCTGGGCTCCCTTTACCTCTTCAGGGAACACTGAAGCTTTCTTT
CAWAPFTSSGNTEAFF
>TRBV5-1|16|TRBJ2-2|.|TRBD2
TGCGCCAGCAGCTTGGGACTAGCGGGGGAAGCCGGGGAGCTGTTTTTT
CASSLGLAGEAGELFF
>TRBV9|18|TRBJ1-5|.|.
TGTGCCAGCAGCGTAGTCCCCACGGGACACAATAGCAATCAGCCCCAGCATTTT
CASSVVPTGHNSNQPQHF
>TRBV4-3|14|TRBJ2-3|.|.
TGCGCCAGCAGCCAAGAGGTACTGACAGATACGCAGTATTTT
CASSQEVLTDTQYF
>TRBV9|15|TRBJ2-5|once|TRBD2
TGTGCCAGCAGCGTAGCGGGGGGTTTCATAGAGACCCAGTACTTC
CASSVAGGFIETQYF
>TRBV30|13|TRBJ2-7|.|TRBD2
TGTGCCTGGACGTCGGGGGGTAGGGACGAGCAGTACTTC
CAWTSGGRDEQYF
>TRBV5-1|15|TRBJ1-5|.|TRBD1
TGCGCCAGCAGCCCCGGGGACAGAGCGTCCCAGCCCCAGCATTTT
CASSPGDRASQPQHF
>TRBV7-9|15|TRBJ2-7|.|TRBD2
TGTGCCAGCAGCCCCCTTTCTCGCGGGAGTTACGAGCAGTACTTC
CASSPLSRGSYEQYF